The clone carrying this T cell receptor (beta chain) was picked up many times. The antigen remains undetermined. The data are from a study of T cell repertoires in cytomegalovirus infection. The wider study: CMV infection and matching HLA type were both indicated by public TCR beta signatures.

Germline values: CDR1 SGHVS, CDR2 FQNEAQ. V trimming: 5 bases; J trimming: 5 bases; junction bases outside the gene matches: 5. CDR3 size: 14 residues. TCRdb analysed the reads with MiXCR anew, one entry per CDR3 protein. The repertoire holds about 130,000 distinct CDR3 sequences, with about 24% as singletons. Study-level results: The ex vivo response was dominated by HLA-C-restricted CMV-specific TCR beta clonotypes. CMV carriers with the relevant HLA were identified by cumulative public TCR beta family frequency.

Sequencing input: PBMCs, sequenced either directly or after in vitro stimulation (not recorded which). This receptor was identified in a human donor in good health (CMV status not recorded). Some clones in this sample may be carry-over from other donors' samples. The rearrangement links TRBV7-8 to TRBJ2-3; 9 bases are a match to TRBD2. CDR3 protein: CASSPAGGQDTQYF. The CDR3, as DNA: TGTGCCAGCAGCCCGGCGGGAGGGCAAGATACGCAGTATTTT.